This passage covers 13 T cell receptor beta chains from one sample sequenced in a study of blood T cells in healthy people across ages. A second 7 to 11 cycle PCR used barcoded and J-beta primers. Each CDR3 protein gets one entry after TCRdb re-called the 5' RACE reads with MiXCR. The table has over 1.5 million distinct CDR3 sequences, approximately 50% seen once. The sequencing sample was made of blood. These receptor sequences come from a woman in her forties in good health.

CDR3 residues: CASSTPGDSPLHF. The DNA for the CDR3 is TGTGCCAGCAGTACTCCAGGGGATTCACCCCTCCACTTT. This chain joins TRBV6-6 and TRBJ1-6, with TRBD1 as a possible D gene (6 bases). Trimming took off 5 bases at V and 8 bases at J, with 10 bases between the two ends. The CDR3 has 13 residues. In germline, CDR1 is MNHNY, CDR2 SVGAGI (reference sequence).

The genes are TRBV7-2 and TRBJ1-1; D gene uncertain. V dropped 2 bases and J dropped 1 base, with 11 bases sitting between them. The length of the CDR3 is 15 residues. CDR1 is SGHTA, CDR2 FQGNSA, per germline. In DNA form, the CDR3 reads TGTGCCAGCAGCTTATTTAGAGTCGGGAACACTGAAGCTTTCTTT. It is translated as CASSLFRVGNTEAFF.

This clonotype was counted only a few times. This rearrangement joins TRBV6-5 to TRBJ2-7; the D is unclear. The V and J ends lost 5 bases and 6 bases respectively, with 8 bases between them. CDR3 length: 11 residues. Germline loops: CDR1 MNHEY, CDR2 SVGAGI. The CDR3 is CASSKLGEQYF. The CDR3 coding sequence is TGTGCCAGCAGTAAACTTGGCGAGCAGTACTTC.

J is TRBJ2-3 and V is TRBV10-3, with TRBD2 identical over 11 bases. V shed 4 bases, J shed 6 bases, and the junction held 0 bases outside the gene matches. Germline V CDR1 and CDR2: ENHRY, SYGVKD. This CDR3 spans 13 amino acids. The CDR3 sequence: CAISGTSGDTQYF. The CDR3 DNA reads as TGTGCCATCAGTGGGACTAGCGGGGATACGCAGTATTTT.

The chain employs TRBV7-9 and TRBJ2-1; D remains ambiguous. The germline V gene encodes CDR1 SEHNR and CDR2 FQNEAQ (reference sequence). This CDR3 spans 14 amino acids. The V end lost 1 base, the J end lost 5 bases, and 9 bases lay between the germline ends. CDR3 nucleotides: TGTGCCAGCAGCTTAGTTGGAAGTGACAATGAGCAGTTCTTC. It yields the protein CASSLVGSDNEQFF.

The chain is built from TRBV12-3 or TRBV12-4 and TRBJ2-2; D is unclear. Trimming pared 6 bases from V and 4 bases from J, leaving 9 bases between. This CDR3 has 13 residues. Here the CDR3 reads CASRGVGTGELFF. As DNA, the CDR3 is TGTGCCAGCAGGGGTGTTGGCACCGGGGAGCTGTTTTTT.

The chain uses TRBV10-3 and TRBJ2-7, with no clear D. Germline CDR1 reads ENHRY; CDR2 reads SYGVKD. CDR3 size: 10 residues. Trimming stripped 11 bases from V and 0 bases from J, with 5 bases between. CDR3 sequence (DNA): TGTGCCGTCAACTCCTACGAGCAGTACTTC. Its protein is CAVNSYEQYF.

This clonotype was recorded a few times. The chain combines TRBV29-1 with TRBJ1-2; 9 bases fit TRBD1. The CDR3 loop spans 13 amino acids. The V gene's germline CDR1 is SQVTM and CDR2 ANQGSEA. Trimming took 6 bases from V and 4 from J; bases not matched to a gene: 6. The CDR3: CSVIEGQGYGYTF. CDR3 in DNA: TGCAGCGTGATTGAGGGACAGGGCTATGGCTACACCTTC.

The V gene is TRBV20-1, the J gene TRBJ2-3; D remains unclear. Between the trimmed V and J ends, which lost 1 base and 0 bases, there was a span of 5 bases. This CDR3 has 13 amino acids. Per the germline V gene, CDR1 is DFQATT and CDR2 is SNEGSKA (reference sequence). In DNA, the CDR3 is TGCAGTGCTAGAGTCGGAAGCACAGATACGCAGTATTTT. Its translation: CSARVGSTDTQYF.

The V gene is TRBV9, the J gene TRBJ2-7; tentatively, D is TRBD1 or TRBD2 (6 bases each). This CDR3 has 15 residues. The V and J ends lost 0 bases and 6 bases respectively, with 16 bases between them. Germline V CDR1 and CDR2: SGDLS, YYNGEE. The CDR3 nucleotides are TGTGCCAGCAGCGTAGAGGGGGTAAAGGGGGGCGAGCAGTACTTC. Protein sequence: CASSVEGVKGGEQYF.

The V gene is TRBV6-2 or TRBV6-3, the J gene TRBJ2-1; 7 bases fit TRBD1. CDR1 and CDR2 from the germline V gene are MNHEY and SVGEGT. The CDR3 runs 15 residues. The V and J ends lost 5 bases and 0 bases, in that order; junction bases with no gene match: 4. CDR3 residues: CASSKGQRSYNEQFF. For the CDR3, the DNA is TGTGCCAGCAGTAAGGGACAGCGCTCCTACAATGAGCAGTTCTTC.

The rearrangement uses TRBV6-2 or TRBV6-3 and TRBJ1-1; a weak D match, TRBD1 (6 bases). CDR3 size: 13 residues. The V end lost 11 bases, the J end lost 0 bases, and 13 bases lay between the germline ends. Germline V gene sequence: CDR1 MNHEY, CDR2 SVGEGT. The CDR3 sequence is CAAGQLVNTEAFF. CDR3 nucleotides: TGTGCCGCCGGACAGTTAGTGAACACTGAAGCTTTCTTT.

This clonotype was counted a few times. J is TRBJ2-1 and V is TRBV5-1; weak D call: TRBD1 (7 bases). Germline V CDR1 and CDR2: SGHRS, YFSETQ. CDR3 length: 14 residues. With 0 bases removed from V and 9 bases from J, the gap between germline ends came to 13 bases. The CDR3 bases are TGCGCCAGCAGCTTGGACAGGGGAGGCGCTGAGCAGTTCTTC. Amino acid sequence: CASSLDRGGAEQFF.